This T cell receptor (beta chain) was captured in a study of early T cells in non-severe SARS-CoV-2 infection. General study findings and limits: Matching with VDJdb favored anti-spike CD8 responses (missing private and CD4 specificities).

Germline CDR1 reads SGHTA; CDR2 reads FQGNSA. This CDR3 comprises 15 residues. Germline trimming cut 2 bases from V and 7 bases from J; bases unmatched to any gene: 4. The protocol attached unique molecular identifiers to individual cDNA molecules. TCRdb re-analysed the 5' RACE reads in MiXCR, keeping a single row per CDR3 protein. The data show 75,000 to 90,000 distinct CDR3 sequences, 5% to 7% seen once. The sample holds many counts of this clonotype. The antigen is unknown. This clonotype originated in an adult who was a healthcare worker with PCR-confirmed SARS-CoV-2 infection or an uninfected control (not recorded which). Sequencing was carried out using whole blood. V is TRBV7-2 and J is TRBJ2-1; TRBD2 aligns across 11 bases. The CDR3 is CASSLSPSGGNEQFF. The CDR3 DNA is TGTGCCAGCAGCTTAAGCCCTAGCGGGGGGAATGAGCAGTTCTTC.